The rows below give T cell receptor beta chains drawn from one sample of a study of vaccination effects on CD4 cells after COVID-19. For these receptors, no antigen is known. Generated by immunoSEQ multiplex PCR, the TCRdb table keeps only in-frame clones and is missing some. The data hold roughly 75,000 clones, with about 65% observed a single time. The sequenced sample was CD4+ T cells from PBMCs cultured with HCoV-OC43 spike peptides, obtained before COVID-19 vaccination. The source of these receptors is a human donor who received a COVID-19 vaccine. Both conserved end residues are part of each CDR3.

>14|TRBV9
CASSVRPGQPEAFF
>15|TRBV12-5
CASGLRILSGNTIYF
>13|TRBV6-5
CASSYSRNQPQHF
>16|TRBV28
CASTPRSGTPNYGYTF
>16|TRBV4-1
CASSQVTESSGNTIYF
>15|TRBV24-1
CATSDFGDYTDTQYF
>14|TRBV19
CASSQSTGAYGYTF
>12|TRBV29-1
CSVHRPNYGYTF
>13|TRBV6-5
CASSTRDTETQYF
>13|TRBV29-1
CSVEVQLDTEAFF
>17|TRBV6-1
CASSEAPSGNTRATQYF
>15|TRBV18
CASSRTQGTNEKLFF
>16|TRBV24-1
CATSDPGQGSNQPQHF
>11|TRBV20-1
CSANTVEKLFF
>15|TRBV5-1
CASSLAGDRYNEQFF
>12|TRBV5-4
CASSLRSTEAFF
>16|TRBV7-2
CASSSLAGGGQETQYF
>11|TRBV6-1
CASSEGYGYTF
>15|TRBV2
CASSGGQGSFSPLHF
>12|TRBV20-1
CSASRRGQPQHF
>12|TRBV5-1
CASRTDNEKLFF
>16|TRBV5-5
CASSLGTDIRNTEAFF
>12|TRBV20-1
CSASGGGDEQFF
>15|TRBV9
CASSVDLLRNTEAFF
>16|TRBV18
CASSPQQGASGNTIYF
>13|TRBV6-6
CASSYSSVTEAFF
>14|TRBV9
CASSPGGRHNEQFF
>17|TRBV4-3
CASSQAPPGQGGETQYF
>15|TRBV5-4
CASSRGGSGANVLTF
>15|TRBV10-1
CASSESGVSYNEQFF
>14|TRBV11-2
CASSLGRNNSPLHF
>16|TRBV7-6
CASSLGDKGTGNTIYF
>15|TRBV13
CASSLRQGGTGELFF
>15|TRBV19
CASSRQGQGEQPQHF
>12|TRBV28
CASRSGIQPQHF
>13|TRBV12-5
CASGLTSNQPQHF
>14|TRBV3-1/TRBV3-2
CASSPGGEGFLMYF
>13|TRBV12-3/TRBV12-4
CASRPGGNTEAFF
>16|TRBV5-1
CASSLSTGGYQETQYF
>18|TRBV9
CASSVGQGDRGSGNTIYF
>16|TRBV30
CAWSEGFGAVQETQYF
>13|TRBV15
CATSPTFTGELFF
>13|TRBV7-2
CASSLYRTDTQYF
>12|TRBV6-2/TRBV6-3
CASSTVPETQYF
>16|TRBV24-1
CATSDWGHTNTGELFF
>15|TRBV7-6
CASSLVAPEGETQYF
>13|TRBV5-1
CASSLVGGNTIYF
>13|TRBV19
CASTTDKGNTIYF
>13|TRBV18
CASSPGRGETQYF
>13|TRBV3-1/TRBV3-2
CASSQDRYNEQFF